Listed below are T cell receptor beta chains from one sample, sequenced in a study of Graves' ophthalmopathy and Graves' hyperthyroidism. TCRdb re-derived calls from the multiplex PCR reads in MiXCR, one entry per CDR3 protein. The sample gives around 51,000 distinct CDR3 sequences, roughly 52% of which show up once; less than 25% is in the top ten. Sequences were obtained from peripheral blood. Every receptor here comes from an adult man with Graves' ophthalmopathy. Both conserved end residues are part of each CDR3. The D gene is left open where the match is weak. Size is stated for part of the rows, as once, few or many counts, or as a class when the clone is expanded.

v_gene	j_gene	d_gene	abundance	CDR3aa	CDR3nt
TRBV2	TRBJ2-3	-	-	CASSESRGADTQYF	TGTGCCAGCAGCGAATCCCGGGGCGCAGATACGCAGTATTTT
TRBV10-3	TRBJ2-7	TRBD2	-	CAISRGTSGHYEQYF	TGTGCCATCAGCCGAGGGACTAGCGGACACTACGAGCAGTACTTC
TRBV20-1	TRBJ2-6	TRBD1	-	CSARDQGAGGANVLTF	TGCAGTGCTAGAGACCAGGGGGCAGGGGGGGCCAACGTCCTGACTTTC
TRBV20-1	TRBJ1-2	TRBD1	few	CSARRTGQNYGYTF	TGCAGTGCTAGACGAACGGGACAGAACTATGGCTACACCTTC
TRBV11-3	TRBJ1-5	-	-	CASSLVRGTHQPQHF	TGTGCCAGCAGCTTAGTGCGGGGGACTCATCAGCCCCAGCATTTT
TRBV6-1	TRBJ2-1	TRBD2	-	CASSEGGLAGVNEQFF	TGTGCCAGCAGTGAAGGGGGACTAGCGGGAGTGAATGAGCAGTTCTTC
TRBV20-1	TRBJ2-7	TRBD1	-	CSARDGVRDRGSEQYF	TGCAGTGCTAGAGATGGGGTCCGGGACAGGGGATCCGAGCAGTACTTC
TRBV7-9	TRBJ1-1	TRBD1	many	CASSNEDRAGAFF	TGTGCCAGCAGTAATGAGGACAGGGCAGGGGCTTTCTTT
TRBV24-1	TRBJ2-2	-	many	CATTYTGSNTGELFF	TGTGCCACCACCTACACAGGGTCGAACACCGGGGAGCTGTTTTTT
TRBV20-1	TRBJ1-6	TRBD1	-	CSARTGGADSPLHF	TGCAGTGCTAGAACAGGGGGCGCAGATTCACCCCTCCACTTT
TRBV19	TRBJ2-5	-	few	CASSIVPGAGKETQYF	TGTGCCAGTAGTATAGTCCCCGGGGCAGGGAAAGAGACCCAGTACTTC
TRBV10-3	TRBJ2-1	TRBD2	-	CAISESRLAGVSNEQFF	TGTGCCATCAGTGAGTCGCGACTAGCGGGAGTCTCCAATGAGCAGTTCTTC
TRBV20-1	TRBJ2-3	TRBD1	many	CSARDDRGGNTQYF	TGCAGTGCTAGAGATGACAGGGGGGGGAATACGCAGTATTTT
TRBV9	TRBJ1-2	-	-	CASSLSGLNYGYTF	TGTGCCAGCAGCCTCTCAGGCTTAAACTATGGCTACACCTTC
TRBV7-8	TRBJ1-2	-	-	CASSLAQLWESKNYGYTF	TGTGCCAGCAGCTTAGCGCAGTTGTGGGAATCCAAGAACTATGGCTACACCTTC
TRBV6-5	TRBJ1-5	TRBD1	-	CASSFSPGQGQPQHF	TGTGCCAGCAGTTTCTCTCCGGGACAGGGTCAGCCCCAGCATTTT
TRBV15	TRBJ1-4	TRBD1	-	CATSRDPGGNEKLFF	TGTGCCACCAGCAGAGATCCAGGGGGGAATGAAAAACTGTTTTTT
TRBV11-3	TRBJ2-3	-	many	CASSLGLGSTDTQYF	TGTGCCAGCAGCTTAGGGTTAGGGTCCACAGATACGCAGTATTTT
TRBV12-3/TRBV12-4	TRBJ1-5	-	-	CASILGGGDEQHF	TGTGCCAGCATTCTAGGGGGGGGAGACGAGCAGCATTTT
TRBV10-1	TRBJ2-3	TRBD2	-	CASSESPGLADFRADTQYF	TGCGCCAGCAGTGAGTCCCCGGGACTAGCGGATTTCAGGGCAGATACGCAGTATTTT
TRBV20-1	TRBJ1-5	-	-	CSARVNNQPQHF	TGCAGTGCTAGGGTGAACAATCAGCCCCAGCATTTT
TRBV14	TRBJ1-6	TRBD1	-	CASSPRGGIDSPLHF	TGTGCCAGCAGCCCGAGAGGGGGCATCGATTCACCCCTCCATTTT
TRBV20-1	TRBJ2-1	-	few	CSTRQCANEQFF	TGCAGTACTAGACAGTGCGCCAATGAGCAGTTCTTC
TRBV4-1	TRBJ2-1	TRBD2	many	CASSLSAGSSYNEQFF	TGCGCCAGCAGTCTTTCAGCGGGGAGCTCCTACAATGAGCAGTTCTTC
TRBV2	TRBJ1-5	TRBD1	-	CASRGQVYSNQPQHF	TGTGCCAGCAGGGGACAGGTGTATAGCAATCAGCCCCAGCATTTT
TRBV2	TRBJ2-1	-	medium-sized	CASRSGDEQFF	TGTGCCAGCAGGTCCGGCGATGAGCAGTTCTTC
TRBV12-3/TRBV12-4	TRBJ1-6	TRBD1	-	CASGRDSRSSPLHF	TGTGCCAGCGGTCGGGACAGCCGGAGTTCACCCCTCCACTTT
TRBV19	TRBJ1-4	TRBD1	medium-sized	CASSRWTGDREKLFF	TGTGCCAGTAGTCGATGGACAGGGGATCGGGAAAAACTGTTTTTT
TRBV20-1	TRBJ2-3	TRBD2	many	CSARDLAGGPSDTQYF	TGCAGTGCTAGAGATCTTGCGGGGGGCCCATCAGATACGCAGTATTTT
TRBV6-5	TRBJ1-6	-	many	CASSYVLGGDNSPLHF	TGTGCCAGCAGTTACGTGCTCGGAGGAGATAATTCACCCCTCCACTTT
TRBV20-1	TRBJ2-3	-	-	CSARKSPTDTQYF	TGCAGTGCTAGAAAAAGCCCGACAGATACGCAGTATTTT
TRBV15	TRBJ1-3	-	-	CATSRDLPGEGNTIYF	TGTGCCACCAGCAGAGACCTTCCAGGGGAGGGAAACACCATATATTTT
TRBV20-1	TRBJ2-5	TRBD2	-	CSVPGGETQYF	TGCAGTGTTCCGGGGGGGGAGACCCAGTACTTC
TRBV14	TRBJ1-5	-	-	CASSHSNQPQHF	TGTGCCAGCAGCCATAGCAATCAGCCCCAGCATTTT
TRBV2	TRBJ2-7	-	-	CASRDNRAEQYF	TGTGCCAGCAGGGACAATCGGGCCGAGCAGTACTTC
TRBV5-6	TRBJ1-5	TRBD1	many	CASSQGAISQPQHF	TGTGCCAGCAGCCAGGGGGCTATAAGTCAGCCCCAGCATTTT
TRBV5-1	TRBJ1-1	TRBD1	many	CASRTGQGNMNTEAFF	TGCGCCAGCAGGACCGGACAGGGGAACATGAACACTGAAGCTTTCTTT
TRBV20-1	TRBJ2-7	TRBD2	-	CSAAGLAGRWGGREQYF	TGCAGTGCTGCGGGACTAGCGGGTAGATGGGGGGGGAGAGAGCAGTACTTC
TRBV7-3	TRBJ1-3	-	-	CASSLSDGNTIYF	TGTGCCAGCAGCTTATCGGACGGAAACACCATATATTTT
TRBV20-1	TRBJ2-7	TRBD1	-	CSARDRSGGLYEQYF	TGCAGTGCTAGAGATCGGTCAGGGGGCCTTTACGAGCAGTACTTC